Below are 21 T cell receptor beta chains sequenced from a single sample in a study of human thymus T cells. During corrective heart surgery, resections were taken, and the thymus tissue came from them. Only in-frame clones appear in the TCRdb table, and some are missing; sequencing was by immunoSEQ multiplex PCR. The table shows 100,000 to 150,000 clones, with around 94% occurring only once. Source material: thymus tissue. Source of these receptors: a boy in the first two years of life with a congenital heart defect but otherwise immunologically healthy.

This clone was observed a few times. V usage is TRBV5-6 and J usage is TRBJ1-2; unclear D gene. V was trimmed by 4 bases and J by 4 bases, leaving 8 bases between them. The germline V gene has CDR1 SGHDT and CDR2 YYEEEE. The CDR3 has 12 amino acids. The CDR3 loop is CASSGLTYGYTF. The CDR3 nucleotides are TGTGCCAGCAGCGGGCTTACCTATGGCTACACCTTC.

The chain uses TRBV9 and TRBJ2-2; D call uncertain. The CDR3 runs 13 residues. Germline values: CDR1 SGDLS, CDR2 YYNGEE. Trimming stripped 0 bases from V and 3 bases from J, with 3 bases between. DNA of the CDR3: TGTGCCAGCAGCGTAGCGGACACCGGGGAGCTGTTTTTT. Protein product: CASSVADTGELFF. The variable domain in full, with the rest retrieved from reference TRBV9 and TRBJ2-2, is DSGVTQTPKHLITATGQRVTLRCSPRSGDLSVYWYQQSLDQGLQFLIQYYNGEERAKGNILERFSAQQFPDLHSELNLSSLELGDSALYFCASSVADTGELFFGEGSRLTVL.

V and J are TRBV30 and TRBJ1-5; D not resolved. Germline V gives CDR1 GTSNPN, CDR2 SVGIG (reference sequence). The CDR3 consists of 14 residues. V shed 4 bases and J shed 0 bases, with 10 bases lying between them. The chain's CDR3 is CAWTSRLSNQPQHF. The CDR3 bases are TGTGCCTGGACTTCGCGTCTTAGCAATCAGCCCCAGCATTTT. Full variable domain (rest looked up from reference TRBV30 and TRBJ1-5): SQTIHQWPATLVQPVGSPLSLECTVEGTSNPNLYWYRQAAGRGLQLLFYSVGIGQISSEVPQNLSASRPQDRQFILSSKKLLLSDSGFYLCAWTSRLSNQPQHFGDGTRLSIL.

V is TRBV9 and J is TRBJ1-1; the D gene is possibly TRBD1 (6 bases). V lost 3 bases and J 3 bases, leaving 18 bases between the germline ends. The CDR3 is made up of 16 amino acids. CDR1 is SGDLS, CDR2 YYNGEE, per germline. Here the CDR3 reads CASSGGLLGADTEAFF. DNA of the CDR3: TGTGCCAGCAGCGGTGGCCTCTTGGGGGCTGACACTGAAGCTTTCTTT.

The chain joins TRBV23-1 to TRBJ1-2, with TRBD1 as a possible D gene (6 bases). TRBV23-1 is an ORF, and what it does is uncertain. V was shortened by 4 bases and J by 7 bases, with 16 bases between the two germline ends. CDR3 length equals 14 residues. As DNA, the CDR3 is TGCGCCAGCAGTCCCTGGGGGGGGCGGGGTGGCTACACCTTC. Translated: CASSPWGGRGGYTF.

V and J are TRBV4-2 and TRBJ1-1; D unresolved. The length of the CDR3 is 14 residues. Trimming left V 2 bases short and J 1 base short, with 8 bases between. Germline V gene sequence: CDR1 LGHNA, CDR2 YNFKEQ. The CDR3 spells CASSQKNANTEAFF. CDR3 sequence (DNA): TGTGCCAGCAGCCAAAAAAACGCGAACACTGAAGCTTTCTTT.

This chain uses TRBV7-2 with TRBJ2-1; TRBD2 matches 10 bases. CDR1 and CDR2 from the germline V gene are SGHTA and FQGNSA. The CDR3 is made up of 19 amino acids. The trim removed 1 base at V and 0 bases at J, leaving 9 bases unmatched. CDR3 loop: CASSLGVSGGLSSYNEQFF. The CDR3 DNA follows: TGTGCCAGCAGCTTAGGAGTTAGCGGGGGGCTGAGCTCCTACAATGAGCAGTTCTTC.

The gene calls are TRBV30 and TRBJ1-2; D is perhaps TRBD1 (5 bases). This CDR3 is 15 amino acids long. The V gene's germline CDR1 is GTSNPN and CDR2 SVGIG (reference sequence). V was trimmed by 0 bases and J by 7 bases, leaving 18 bases between them. The CDR3 sequence is CAWSVDTTLRGGYTF. The CDR3 DNA reads TGTGCCTGGAGTGTAGATACCACTCTGAGGGGTGGCTACACCTTC.

The chain links TRBV7-2 to TRBJ2-3, with TRBD2 matching 9 bases. This CDR3 is 16 amino acids long. Losses at the gene ends were 5 bases for V and 5 bases for J; bases not matched to a gene: 11. The germline gives CDR1 SGHTA, CDR2 FQGNSA. CDR3 loop: CASSAGLALEVDTQYF. The CDR3 coding sequence is TGTGCCAGCAGCGCGGGACTAGCATTAGAGGTAGATACGCAGTATTTT.

The chain carries TRBV5-6 and TRBJ1-3; no reliable D call. The V gene lost 2 bases and the J gene lost 0 bases, with 15 bases spanning the gap. There are 17 residues in the CDR3. Germline V gene sequence: CDR1 SGHDT, CDR2 YYEEEE. The CDR3 bases are TGTGCCAGCAGCTTCGGACGCTGGATTGACTCTGGAAACACCATATATTTT. Translation: CASSFGRWIDSGNTIYF. Filled out from reference TRBV5-6 and TRBJ1-3, the complete variable domain reads DAGVTQSPTHLIKTRGQQVTLRCSPKSGHDTVSWYQQALGQGPQFIFQYYEEEERQRGNFPDRFSGHQFPNYSSELNVNALLLGDSALYLCASSFGRWIDSGNTIYFGEGSWLTVV.

The CDR3 sequence: CASNSLPERETQYF. Here the CDR3 DNA reads TGTGCCAGCAACTCACTACCAGAGCGGGAGACCCAGTACTTC. The V and J genes are TRBV6-5 and TRBJ2-5; D is perhaps TRBD2 (5 bases). Between the trimmed V and J ends, which lost 7 bases and 5 bases, there was a span of 17 bases. The CDR3 has 14 residues. Per the germline V gene, CDR1 is MNHEY and CDR2 is SVGAGI.

The rearrangement joins TRBV6-5 to TRBJ1-4; D not certain. Trimming stripped 2 bases from V and 2 bases from J, with 6 bases between. This CDR3 has 14 amino acids. In germline, CDR1 is MNHEY, CDR2 SVGAGI. The CDR3 here is CASSYVSTNEKLFF. The DNA for the CDR3 is TGTGCCAGCAGTTACGTGTCGACTAATGAAAAACTGTTTTTT.

The CDR3 sequence is CASSEWTGRVTEAFF. In DNA, the CDR3 is TGTGCCAGCAGCGAATGGACAGGTCGGGTCACTGAAGCTTTCTTT. The J gene is TRBJ1-1, the V gene TRBV5-8, with 7 positions matching TRBD1. With 4 bases clipped from V and 4 bases from J, the junction kept 10 bases outside the gene matches. Germline CDR1 and CDR2: SGHTS and YDEGEE. The CDR3 is 15 amino acids. Supplemented by reference TRBV5-8 and TRBJ1-1, the full variable domain reads EAGVTQSPTHLIKTRGQQATLRCSPISGHTSVYWYQQALGLGLQFLLWYDEGEERNRGNFPPRFSGRQFPNYSSELNVNALELEDSALYLCASSEWTGRVTEAFFGQGTRLTVV.

The chain carries TRBV7-2 and TRBJ2-3; perhaps TRBD2 as D (5 bases). This CDR3 comprises 16 residues. The germline V gene has CDR1 SGHTA and CDR2 FQGNSA. The ends were cut back, 1 base at V and 3 bases at J, with 14 bases in the middle. For the CDR3, the DNA is TGTGCCAGCAGCTTAGTCGACCCACCGGGGACAGATACGCAGTATTTT. Its translation is CASSLVDPPGTDTQYF.

This sequence joins TRBV6-6 and TRBJ1-2; the D is unclear. The V end lost 1 base, the J end lost 2 bases, and 8 bases lay between the germline ends. The CDR3 has 14 amino acids. Germline loops: CDR1 MNHNY, CDR2 SVGAGI (reference sequence). The CDR3 region is CASSYWTANYGYTF. The CDR3 nucleotides read TGTGCCAGCAGTTACTGGACGGCAAACTATGGCTACACCTTC.

J is TRBJ2-4 and V is TRBV6-1; D possibly matches TRBD1 or TRBD2 (5 bases each). This CDR3 region has 17 residues. CDR1 is MNHNS and CDR2 is SASEGT in the germline V gene. Trimming cost V 4 bases and J 0 bases, with 16 bases left between them. CDR3 sequence: CASSAGTEILAKNIQYF. CDR3 DNA: TGTGCCAGCAGTGCCGGGACGGAGATACTAGCCAAAAACATTCAGTACTTC.

The chain joins TRBV4-3 to TRBJ1-5; D might be TRBD1 (5 bases). The CDR3 sequence is 16 residues long. Germline V gene sequence: CDR1 LGHNA, CDR2 YSLEER. Trimming left V 0 bases short and J 7 bases short, with 16 bases between. CDR3 DNA sequence: TGCGCCAGCAGCCAAGATAAAATACAGGTGGGACAGCCCCAGCATTTT. Protein sequence: CASSQDKIQVGQPQHF.

CDR3 sequence reads: CASSEDGLPYYGYTF. The CDR3 bases are TGTGCCAGCAGTGAAGACGGACTCCCTTACTATGGCTACACCTTC. This chain links TRBV6-1 with TRBJ1-2; D call uncertain. Trimming took 1 base from V and 3 from J, leaving 12 bases between them. The germline gives CDR1 MNHNS, CDR2 SASEGT. This CDR3 region has 15 residues.

The CDR3 DNA follows: TGTGCCAGCAGCTTACGTTTCCTAGCCAATGAGCAGTTCTTC. Protein: CASSLRFLANEQFF. V is TRBV11-3 and J is TRBJ2-1, with a tentative D call TRBD2 (5 bases). This CDR3 is 14 amino acids long. V was cut by 2 bases and J by 6 bases, with 11 bases left in between. Looked up from germline, CDR1 is SGHNT and CDR2 is YENEEA.

The chain carries TRBV10-1 and TRBJ1-4; 7 bases match TRBD1. The trim removed 8 bases at V and 4 bases at J, leaving 10 bases unmatched. Germline values: CDR1 WNHNN, CDR2 SYGVQD (reference sequence). CDR3 length: 15 residues. CDR3: CASGRVGTDNEKLFF. CDR3 nucleotides: TGCGCCAGCGGACGAGTGGGGACAGATAATGAAAAACTGTTTTTT.

The genes are TRBV28 and TRBJ1-1; D remains ambiguous. Looked up from germline, CDR1 is MDHEN and CDR2 is SYDVKM. The CDR3 spans 17 residues. Trimming left V 3 bases short and J 4 bases short, with 21 bases between. The CDR3 here is CASSLKDGWSMVTEAFF. The CDR3 DNA reads as TGTGCCAGCAGTTTGAAGGACGGATGGTCGATGGTCACTGAAGCTTTCTTT.